The clone carrying this T cell receptor beta chain came up many times. The antigen is unknown. This sample is drawn from a study of T cells in Graves' hyperthyroidism and ophthalmopathy. General observations from the study: Researchers found most expanded thyroid clonotypes above 0.001 in blood as well.

Regions amplified from RNA transcripts were the TCR beta CDR3 regions. HTBI primers were used for first-round RT-PCR of the TCR CDR3. TCRdb analysed the multiplex PCR reads with MiXCR anew, one entry per CDR3 protein. The table shows about 260,000 distinct CDR3 sequences, with around 15% occurring only once. Individuals with ophthalmopathy presented a Clinical Activity Score of at least 3, a NOSPECS grade of at least 4 and a duration under 3 months. Uncontrolled infection, other autoimmune disease, pregnancy and lactation each barred patients from inclusion. The source is a woman aged 18 to 35 with Graves' ophthalmopathy. Sequencing was carried out using blood.

The DNA for the CDR3 is TGCAGTGCTGAACAGACTAGCGGATCCTACGAGCAGTACTTC. Its translation: CSAEQTSGSYEQYF. The gene calls are TRBV20-1 and TRBJ2-7; 9 bases line up with TRBD2. Germline-derived CDR1 and CDR2 are DFQATT and SNEGSKA (reference sequence). The CDR3 is made up of 14 amino acids. V gave up 5 bases and J gave up 1 base; unmatched junction bases: 6.